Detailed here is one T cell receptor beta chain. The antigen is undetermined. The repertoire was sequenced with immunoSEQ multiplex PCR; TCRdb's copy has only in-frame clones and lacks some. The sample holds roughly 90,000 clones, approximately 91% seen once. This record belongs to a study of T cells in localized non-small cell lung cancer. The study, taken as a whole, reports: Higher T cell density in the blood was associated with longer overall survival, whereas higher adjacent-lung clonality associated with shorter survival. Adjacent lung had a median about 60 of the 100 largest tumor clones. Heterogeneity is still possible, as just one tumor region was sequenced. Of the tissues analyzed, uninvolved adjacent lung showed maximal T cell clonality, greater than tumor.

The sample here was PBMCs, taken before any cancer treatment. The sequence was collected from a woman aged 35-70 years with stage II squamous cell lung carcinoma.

CDR3: CATSRDPGTEAFF. CDR3 in DNA: TGTGCCACCAGCAGAGACCCGGGCACTGAAGCTTTCTTT. The rearrangement joins TRBV15 to TRBJ1-1; no reliable D call. Trimming removed 0 bases from V and 4 bases from J, with 6 bases in between. This CDR3 spans 13 amino acids. Germline V gene data show CDR1 as LNHNV and CDR2 as YYDKDF (reference sequence).